Following are 5 T cell receptor beta chains from one sample sequenced in a study of cytomegalovirus exposure and HLA in healthy donors. Generated by immunoSEQ multiplex PCR, the TCRdb table keeps only in-frame clones and is missing some. Here the sample spans about 98,000 clones, roughly 84% being singletons. The sequencing sample was made of PBMCs. These receptors all come from a man in his late teens or twenties in good health and CMV-seropositive.

The CDR3 region is CASSLYRGYEQFF. CDR3 nucleotides: TGCGCCAGCAGCTTGTACAGGGGTTATGAGCAGTTCTTC. The chain recombines TRBV5-1 with TRBJ2-1; 7 bases match TRBD1. The germline gives CDR1 SGHRS, CDR2 YFSETQ. Germline trimming cut 1 base from V and 8 bases from J; bases unmatched to any gene: 3. The CDR3 extends over 13 amino acids.

The CDR3 sequence is CASSVRTSAIQETQYF. DNA of the CDR3: TGTGCCAGCAGCGTAAGGACTAGCGCGATTCAAGAGACCCAGTACTTC. The V gene is TRBV11-3, the J gene TRBJ2-5, with 9 bases fitting TRBD2. J lost 2 bases, V lost 5 bases, and 9 bases had no gene match. Germline lookup yields CDR1 SGHNT and CDR2 YENEEA. The CDR3 spans 16 residues.

This clone was counted once. This chain uses TRBV7-3 with TRBJ2-2; D is ambiguous. The germline CDR1 and CDR2 sequences are SGHTA and FQGTGA. Trimming removed 2 bases at V and 8 bases at J, with 9 bases between. The CDR3 extends over 13 amino acids. As DNA, the CDR3 is TGTGCCAGCAGCTTAGCGCAGGCGGGGGAGCTGTTTTTT. The encoded protein is CASSLAQAGELFF.

The CDR3 loop is CATSREGRGSNQPQHF. CDR3 sequence (DNA): TGTGCCACCAGCAGAGAAGGGAGAGGGAGCAATCAGCCCCAGCATTTT. The chain couples TRBV15 to TRBJ1-5; D is undetermined. Germline-derived CDR1 and CDR2 are LNHNV and YYDKDF (reference sequence). CDR3 size: 16 residues. V lost 0 bases, J lost 1 base, and 10 bases lay in between.

The chain combines TRBV5-1 with TRBJ1-4; D remains unclear. This CDR3 comprises 17 residues. Trimming took off 0 bases at V and 0 bases at J, with 12 bases between the two ends. The germline V gene has CDR1 SGHRS and CDR2 YFSETQ. CDR3: CASSLESTEATNEKLFF. Here the CDR3 DNA reads TGCGCCAGCAGCTTGGAATCGACGGAGGCAACTAATGAAAAACTGTTTTTT.